The clone carrying this T cell receptor (beta chain) was observed a few times. Template was genomic DNA; TCR beta CDR3 amplified in two multiplex PCR rounds. Round-one PCR had primers specific to each TRBV and TRBJ gene. TCRdb called the multiplex PCR reads again in MiXCR, with one record for every CDR3 protein. Among some 15,000 distinct CDR3 sequences listed, about a sixth were seen once. These data belong to a study of prognosis after radiotherapy for stage I lung cancer. CDR3 size: 14 residues. CDR1 and CDR2 from the germline V gene are MNHEY and SMNVEV (reference sequence). Trimming left V 3 bases short and J 3 bases short, with 10 bases between.

The rearrangement links TRBV27 to TRBJ2-3; D possibly corresponds to TRBD1 (5 bases). This TCR came from a donor over 45 with non-small cell lung cancer. Here the sequenced sample was PBMCs, taken before or after stereotactic body radiation therapy (not recorded which). The CDR3 is CASSFTQGTDTQYF. In DNA form, the CDR3 reads TGTGCCAGCAGTTTTACCCAGGGAACAGATACGCAGTATTTT.